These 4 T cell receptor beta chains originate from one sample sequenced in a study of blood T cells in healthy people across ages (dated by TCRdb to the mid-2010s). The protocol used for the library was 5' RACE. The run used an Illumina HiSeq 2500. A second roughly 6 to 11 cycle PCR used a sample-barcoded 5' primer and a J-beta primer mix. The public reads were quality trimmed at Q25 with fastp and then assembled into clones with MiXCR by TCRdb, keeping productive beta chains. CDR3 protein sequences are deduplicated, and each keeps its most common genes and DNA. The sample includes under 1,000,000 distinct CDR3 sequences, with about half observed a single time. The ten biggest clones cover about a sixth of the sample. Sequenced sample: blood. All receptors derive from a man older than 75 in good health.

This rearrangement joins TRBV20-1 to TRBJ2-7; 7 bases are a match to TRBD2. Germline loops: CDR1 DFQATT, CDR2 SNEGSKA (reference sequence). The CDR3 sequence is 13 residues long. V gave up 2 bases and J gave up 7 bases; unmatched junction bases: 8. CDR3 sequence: CSARLAGVNEQYF. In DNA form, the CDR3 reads TGCAGTGCTAGATTAGCGGGCGTCAATGAGCAGTACTTC.

The CDR3 loop is CASSEGSSGGYTF. The CDR3 DNA follows: TGTGCCAGCAGTGAAGGTAGCAGCGGAGGCTACACCTTC. The chain recombines TRBV2 with TRBJ1-2, with D uncertain. V lost 1 base, J lost 8 bases, and 11 bases lay in between. This CDR3 has 13 amino acids. Germline V CDR1 and CDR2: SNHLY, FYNNEI. The whole variable domain, remainder taken from reference TRBV2 and TRBJ1-2, is EPEVTQTPSHQVTQMGQEVILRCVPISNHLYFYWYRQILGQKVEFLVSFYNNEISEKSEIFDDQFSVERPDGSNFTLKIRSTKLEDSAMYFCASSEGSSGGYTFGSGTRLTVV.

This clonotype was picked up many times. In DNA, the CDR3 is TGTGCCAGCACCCTCGGAGGGGGCGCGGGAGAGCAGTACTTC. Protein: CASTLGGGAGEQYF. V is TRBV12-3 or TRBV12-4 and J is TRBJ2-7; tentative D call: TRBD1 (7 bases). The CDR3 sequence is 14 residues long. V was pared by 7 bases and J by 7 bases, with 20 bases between.

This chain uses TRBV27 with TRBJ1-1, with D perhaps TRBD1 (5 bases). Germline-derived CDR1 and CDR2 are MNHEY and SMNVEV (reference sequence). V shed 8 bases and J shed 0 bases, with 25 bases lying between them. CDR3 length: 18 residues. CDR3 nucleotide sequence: TGTGCCAGCGCCAGTCAGGGATGGGCCTATAATGTGAACACTGAAGCTTTCTTT. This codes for CASASQGWAYNVNTEAFF.